Each of the 15 T cell receptor beta chains below was sequenced from the same sample in a study of blood T cell repertoires in COVID-19. Here immunoSEQ multiplex PCR was the method, and the copy in TCRdb shows in-frame clones only, minus some. The sample records under 550,000 clones, approximately 90% being singletons. Sequencing was done on a sample of peripheral blood. These receptors all come from a man younger than 35 with COVID-19, enrolled during active disease.

The chain links TRBV4-2 to TRBJ2-7; D may be TRBD2 (5 bases). In germline, CDR1 is LGHNA, CDR2 YNFKEQ. The V and J ends lost 0 bases and 7 bases respectively, with 16 bases between them. The CDR3 is 15 residues long. CDR3 loop: CASSQDLGSAREQYF. Here the CDR3 DNA reads TGTGCCAGCAGCCAAGATCTGGGGAGCGCGAGGGAGCAGTACTTC.

The chain combines TRBV18 with TRBJ2-2; D is ambiguous. V was shortened by 3 bases and J by 6 bases, with 14 bases between the two germline ends. This CDR3 spans 15 amino acids. Germline V gives CDR1 KGHSH, CDR2 LQKENI. CDR3 DNA: TGTGCCAGCTCACCCCAGACAAGTCCATCCGGGGAGCTGTTTTTT. Translation gives CASSPQTSPSGELFF.

The chain employs TRBV4-1 and TRBJ2-1; weak D call: TRBD2 (6 bases). This CDR3 spans 14 amino acids. The ends were cut back, 1 base at V and 7 bases at J, with 11 bases in the middle. The germline CDR1 and CDR2 sequences are MGHRA and YSYEKL. The CDR3 is CASSQVTSRNEQFF. CDR3 sequence (DNA): TGCGCCAGCAGCCAAGTTACTAGCAGGAATGAGCAGTTCTTC.

The chain employs TRBV27 and TRBJ2-2, with 11 bases that match TRBD2. CDR1 is MNHEY, CDR2 SMNVEV, per germline (reference sequence). V shed 7 bases and J 4 bases; nucleotides not matched to a gene: 8. The CDR3 has 16 amino acids. CDR3 sequence reads: CASKASGRSGTGELFF. In DNA, the CDR3 is TGTGCCAGCAAGGCTAGCGGGAGGTCCGGCACCGGGGAGCTGTTTTTT.

The V gene is TRBV6-5, the J gene TRBJ2-2, with TRBD1 matching 8 bases. Germline assignment: CDR1 MNHEY and CDR2 SVGAGI. V shed 5 bases and J 5 bases; nucleotides not matched to a gene: 7. The CDR3 is 15 amino acids. The CDR3 sequence is CASSMTGATTGELFF. The CDR3 DNA sequence: TGTGCCAGCAGTATGACAGGGGCCACGACCGGGGAGCTGTTTTTT.

This clone was detected once. V and J are TRBV6-5 and TRBJ2-7; possible D gene TRBD1, 6 bases. CDR3 length: 13 amino acids. Germline V gene data show CDR1 as MNHEY and CDR2 as SVGAGI. The V end lost 4 bases, the J end lost 4 bases, and 11 bases lay between the germline ends. The CDR3 DNA is TGTGCCAGCAGTTCGGGACATCCTTACGAGCAGTACTTC. Encoded protein: CASSSGHPYEQYF.

This chain connects TRBV7-2 to TRBJ2-5, with D maybe TRBD2 (5 bases). Trimming removed 2 bases from V and 5 bases from J, with 12 bases in between. The CDR3 loop spans 14 amino acids. Germline V lookup: CDR1 SGHTA, CDR2 FQGNSA. The CDR3 DNA reads TGTGCCAGCAGCTTATTCTCTAGCAGGGAGACCCAGTACTTC. Translation gives CASSLFSSRETQYF. Using reference TRBV7-2 and TRBJ2-5 for the parts outside the CDR3, the full variable domain is GAGVSQSPSNKVTEKGKDVELRCDPISGHTALYWYRQSLGQGLEFLIYFQGNSAPDKSGLPSDRFSAERTGGSVSTLTIQRTQQEDSAVYLCASSLFSSRETQYFGPGTRLLVL.

The chain uses TRBV15 and TRBJ1-2, with TRBD1 identical over 9 bases. J lost 5 bases, V lost 3 bases, and 4 bases had no gene match. CDR1 and CDR2 from the germline V gene are LNHNV and YYDKDF (reference sequence). The CDR3 extends over 14 amino acids. CDR3 residues: CATSSTGTGYGYTF. CDR3 nucleotides: TGTGCCACCAGCAGCACCGGGACAGGGTATGGCTACACCTTC. Using reference TRBV15 and TRBJ1-2 for the parts outside the CDR3, the full variable domain is DAMVIQNPRYQVTQFGKPVTLSCSQTLNHNVMYWYQQKSSQAPKLLFHYYDKDFNNEADTPDNFQSRRPNTSFCFLDIRSPGLGDTAMYLCATSSTGTGYGYTFGSGTRLTVV.

The genes are TRBV28 and TRBJ2-7; TRBD2 matches 10 bases. The CDR3 runs to 16 residues. V dropped 4 bases and J dropped 4; count of bases not matched to a gene: 10. Germline CDR1 is MDHEN and CDR2 is SYDVKM. The CDR3 protein is CASSSSSSGSWYEQYF. CDR3 bases: TGTGCCAGCAGTTCGAGCTCTAGCGGGAGCTGGTACGAGCAGTACTTC.

The J gene is TRBJ2-3, the V gene TRBV6-4; 10 bases align to TRBD2. V dropped 0 bases and J dropped 3; count of bases not matched to a gene: 3. Germline-derived CDR1 and CDR2 are MRHNA and SNTAGT. The CDR3 covers 16 residues. CDR3 sequence: CASSDSASGGTDTQYF. DNA of the CDR3: TGTGCCAGCAGTGACTCGGCTAGCGGGGGTACAGATACGCAGTATTTT.

This clone was picked up many times. V is TRBV7-9 and J is TRBJ2-1; TRBD2 aligns across 9 bases. The CDR3 runs 14 residues. The V gene's germline CDR1 is SEHNR and CDR2 FQNEAQ (reference sequence). Losses at the gene ends were 1 base for V and 9 bases for J; bases not matched to a gene: 4. The CDR3 DNA is TGTGCCAGCAGCTTAGTGGCGGGAGGGAGTGAGCAGTTCTTC. Its translation is CASSLVAGGSEQFF.

The chain employs TRBV7-9 and TRBJ1-1, with D possibly TRBD1 on 5 matching bases. V lost 5 bases to trimming and J lost 1 base, with 14 bases between them. The CDR3 is 15 residues long. The germline V gene has CDR1 SEHNR and CDR2 FQNEAQ (reference sequence). CDR3 loop: CASSIREGTNTEAFF. The CDR3 nucleotides read TGTGCCAGCAGCATCAGGGAGGGAACGAACACTGAAGCTTTCTTT.

The V call is TRBV9, the J call TRBJ2-5, with a weak D call TRBD1 (5 bases). The CDR3 length is 14 residues. From germline, CDR1 is SGDLS and CDR2 YYNGEE. V lost 4 bases and J lost 2, with 12 bases in between. CDR3 coding DNA: TGTGCCAGCAGCCCTTATGGGGCTCAAGAGACCCAGTACTTC. Translation gives CASSPYGAQETQYF.

The J gene is TRBJ1-6, the V gene TRBV19; a possible D gene is TRBD1 (6 bases). The germline V gene has CDR1 LNHDA and CDR2 SQIVND (reference sequence). V lost 8 bases and J 7 bases, leaving 15 bases between the germline ends. The CDR3 totals 14 residues. The CDR3 loop reads CASRRDNLNSPLHF. The CDR3 DNA reads as TGTGCCAGTCGCCGGGACAATTTAAATTCACCCCTCCACTTT.

This clone was seen many times. The chain joins TRBV4-1 to TRBJ1-6; TRBD1 matches at 7 bases. Germline CDR1 MGHRA, CDR2 YSYEKL. CDR3 size: 18 residues. With V trimmed by 1 base and J by 5 bases, 11 bases remained unmatched. The CDR3 nucleotides are TGCGCCAGCAGCCAAGGGATGCTGGGACAGAATAATAATTCACCCCTCCACTTT. This gives the protein CASSQGMLGQNNNSPLHF.